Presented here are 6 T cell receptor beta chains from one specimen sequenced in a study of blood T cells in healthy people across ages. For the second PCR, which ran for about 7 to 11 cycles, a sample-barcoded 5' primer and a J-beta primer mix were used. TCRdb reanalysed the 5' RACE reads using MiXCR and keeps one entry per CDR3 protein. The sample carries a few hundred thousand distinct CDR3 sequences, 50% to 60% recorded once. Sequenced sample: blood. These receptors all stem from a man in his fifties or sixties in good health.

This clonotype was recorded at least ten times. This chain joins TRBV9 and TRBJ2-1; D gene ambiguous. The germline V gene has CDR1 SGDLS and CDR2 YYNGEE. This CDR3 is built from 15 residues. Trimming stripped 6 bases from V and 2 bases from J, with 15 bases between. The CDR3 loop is CASTLGRPTYNEQFF. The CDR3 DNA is TGTGCCAGCACCTTGGGCAGGCCGACCTACAATGAGCAGTTCTTC. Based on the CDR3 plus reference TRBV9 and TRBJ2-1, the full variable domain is DSGVTQTPKHLITATGQRVTLRCSPRSGDLSVYWYQQSLDQGLQFLIQYYNGEERAKGNILERFSAQQFPDLHSELNLSSLELGDSALYFCASTLGRPTYNEQFFGPGTRLTVL.

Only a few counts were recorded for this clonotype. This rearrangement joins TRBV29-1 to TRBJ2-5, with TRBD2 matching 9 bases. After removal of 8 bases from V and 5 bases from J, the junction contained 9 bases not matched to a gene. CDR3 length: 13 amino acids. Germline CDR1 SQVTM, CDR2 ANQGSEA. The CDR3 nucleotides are TGCAGCATAAGGGCTAGCGGGGCTGAGACCCAGTACTTC. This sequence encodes CSIRASGAETQYF.

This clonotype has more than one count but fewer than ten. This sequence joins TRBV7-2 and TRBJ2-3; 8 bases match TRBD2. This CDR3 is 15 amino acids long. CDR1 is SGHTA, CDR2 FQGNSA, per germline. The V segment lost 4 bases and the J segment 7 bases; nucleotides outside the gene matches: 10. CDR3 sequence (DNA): TGTGCCAGCAGCTCCCTAGGAGGCGGGAGGCATACGCAGTATTTT. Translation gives CASSSLGGGRHTQYF.

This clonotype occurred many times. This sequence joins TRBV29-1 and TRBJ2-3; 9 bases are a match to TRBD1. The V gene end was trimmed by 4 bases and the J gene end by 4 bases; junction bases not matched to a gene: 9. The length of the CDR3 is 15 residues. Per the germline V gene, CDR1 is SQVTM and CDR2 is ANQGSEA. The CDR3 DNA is TGCAGCGTTGTTAGCGGACAGGGGTTCCCAGATACGCAGTATTTT. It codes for CSVVSGQGFPDTQYF.

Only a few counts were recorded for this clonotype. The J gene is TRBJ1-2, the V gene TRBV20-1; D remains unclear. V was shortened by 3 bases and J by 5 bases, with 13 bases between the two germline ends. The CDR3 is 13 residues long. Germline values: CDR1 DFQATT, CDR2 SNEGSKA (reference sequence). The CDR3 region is CSASATSRYGYTF. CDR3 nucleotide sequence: TGCAGTGCTAGCGCAACCTCCAGATATGGCTACACCTTC.

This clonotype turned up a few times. The CDR3 sequence is CASSFGLAGGPGAEQYF. The CDR3 DNA is TGCGCCAGCAGCTTTGGACTAGCGGGAGGTCCGGGGGCGGAGCAGTACTTC. The rearrangement uses TRBV5-1 and TRBJ2-7; TRBD2 matches 14 bases. Germline assignment: CDR1 SGHRS and CDR2 YFSETQ. The CDR3 runs 17 residues. J was trimmed by 7 bases and V by 2 bases; bases with no gene match: 11.